This is a list of T cell receptor beta chains from one sample in a study of low-dose radiotherapy and immunotherapy resistance in tumors. TCRdb passed the reads through MiXCR, listing each CDR3 protein once. The sample carries about 39,000 distinct CDR3 sequences, around 30% recorded once. The sample was PBMCs, taken before treatment. Receptors originate from a male donor with gallbladder cancer. The CDR3 runs from the conserved cysteine through the conserved F or W. Clone size is stated in some rows and not others, as once, few, many or a class when expanded.

len: 14; abundance: many; v_gene: TRBV15; j_gene: TRBJ1-4; CDR3aa: CATSRRDRDEKLFF
len: 17; abundance: many; v_gene: TRBV3-1; j_gene: TRBJ2-5; CDR3aa: CASSQPSSGGDQETQYF
len: 13; abundance: many; v_gene: TRBV5-3; j_gene: TRBJ1-1; CDR3aa: CASMAGATTEAFF
len: 14; abundance: many; v_gene: TRBV20-1; j_gene: TRBJ2-7; CDR3aa: CSAREGGASYEQYF
len: 17; abundance: once; v_gene: TRBV20-1; j_gene: TRBJ2-1; CDR3aa: CSAPEPPGTSGYNGQFF
len: 13; abundance: many; v_gene: TRBV19; j_gene: TRBJ2-3; CDR3aa: CASMGPNTDTQYF
len: 14; abundance: many; v_gene: TRBV3-1; j_gene: TRBJ1-1; CDR3aa: CASSQDLGGREAFF
len: 14; abundance: once; v_gene: TRBV5-1; j_gene: TRBJ2-2; CDR3aa: CASSLSQGTGELFF
len: 16; abundance: few; v_gene: TRBV25-1; j_gene: TRBJ2-3; CDR3aa: CASSETGALSLNTQYF
len: 16; abundance: many; v_gene: TRBV6-2/TRBV6-3; j_gene: TRBJ2-7; CDR3aa: CASSYSHSGGPYEQYF
len: 15; abundance: -; v_gene: TRBV28; j_gene: TRBJ1-2; CDR3aa: CASSPSRTGEYGYTF
len: 16; abundance: few; v_gene: TRBV12-3/TRBV12-4; j_gene: TRBJ1-5; CDR3aa: CASSLGTGVSNQPQHF
len: 15; abundance: many; v_gene: TRBV15; j_gene: TRBJ1-4; CDR3aa: CATSRGLETNEKLFF
len: 14; abundance: -; v_gene: TRBV6-4; j_gene: TRBJ2-3; CDR3aa: CASSGTGSTDTQYF
len: 17; abundance: -; v_gene: TRBV5-4; j_gene: TRBJ2-1; CDR3aa: CASSLAGGGSSYNEQFF
len: 14; abundance: medium-sized; v_gene: TRBV28; j_gene: TRBJ2-7; CDR3aa: CASSPWTGEYEQYF
len: 14; abundance: -; v_gene: TRBV12-3/TRBV12-4; j_gene: TRBJ1-6; CDR3aa: CASSSSSYNSPLHF
len: 12; abundance: -; v_gene: TRBV11-2; j_gene: TRBJ2-7; CDR3aa: CASSSATYEQYF
len: 13; abundance: -; v_gene: TRBV10-2; j_gene: TRBJ1-2; CDR3aa: CASSESTNYGYTF
len: 14; abundance: many; v_gene: TRBV27; j_gene: TRBJ2-2; CDR3aa: CASSFRGGPGELFF
len: 14; abundance: many; v_gene: TRBV20-1; j_gene: TRBJ2-1; CDR3aa: CSARDLLAEVEQFF
len: 12; abundance: many; v_gene: TRBV6-1; j_gene: TRBJ2-3; CDR3aa: CASSIGTDTQYF
len: 14; abundance: many; v_gene: TRBV5-6; j_gene: TRBJ2-5; CDR3aa: CASSRQGLQETQYF
len: 13; abundance: -; v_gene: TRBV5-1; j_gene: TRBJ2-7; CDR3aa: CASSGRTGGEQYF
len: 17; abundance: -; v_gene: TRBV3-1; j_gene: TRBJ1-1; CDR3aa: CASSQTGTQTVGTEAFF
len: 14; abundance: -; v_gene: TRBV2; j_gene: TRBJ1-5; CDR3aa: CASSQGAVNQPQHF
len: 15; abundance: medium-sized; v_gene: TRBV28; j_gene: TRBJ2-7; CDR3aa: CASTLTGTGSYEQYF
len: 15; abundance: -; v_gene: TRBV28; j_gene: TRBJ2-2; CDR3aa: CASTGRLVTGELFFF
len: 18; abundance: -; v_gene: TRBV7-9; j_gene: TRBJ1-5; CDR3aa: CASSFMSLGTGGGQPQHF
len: 12; abundance: many; v_gene: TRBV30; j_gene: TRBJ1-1; CDR3aa: CAWSVYGTEAFF
len: 13; abundance: many; v_gene: TRBV19; j_gene: TRBJ1-1; CDR3aa: CASIDHLNTEAFF